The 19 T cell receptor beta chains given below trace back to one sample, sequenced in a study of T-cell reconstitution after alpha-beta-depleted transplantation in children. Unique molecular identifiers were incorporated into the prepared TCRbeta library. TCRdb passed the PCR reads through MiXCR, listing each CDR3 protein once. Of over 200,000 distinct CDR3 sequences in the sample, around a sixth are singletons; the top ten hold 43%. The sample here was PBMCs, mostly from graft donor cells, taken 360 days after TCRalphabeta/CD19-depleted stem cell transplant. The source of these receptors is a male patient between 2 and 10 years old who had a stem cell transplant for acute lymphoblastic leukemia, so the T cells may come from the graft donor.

This CDR3 is CASQLREGTGELFF. The CDR3 region has the DNA TGCGCTTCCCAGCTGAGGGAGGGGACCGGGGAGCTGTTTTTT. The V and J genes are TRBV4-3 and TRBJ2-2, with 7 nucleotides matching TRBD2. Germline V CDR1 and CDR2: LGHNA, YSLEER. This CDR3 comprises 14 residues.

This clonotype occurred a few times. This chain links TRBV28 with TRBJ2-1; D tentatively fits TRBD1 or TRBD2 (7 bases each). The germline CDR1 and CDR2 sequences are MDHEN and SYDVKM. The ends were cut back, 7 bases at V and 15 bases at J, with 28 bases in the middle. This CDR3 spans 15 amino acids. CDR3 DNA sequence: TGTGCCAGCACCTACCACCCCCTTTCGGACAGGACTAGGTTCTTC. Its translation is CASTYHPLSDRTRFF.

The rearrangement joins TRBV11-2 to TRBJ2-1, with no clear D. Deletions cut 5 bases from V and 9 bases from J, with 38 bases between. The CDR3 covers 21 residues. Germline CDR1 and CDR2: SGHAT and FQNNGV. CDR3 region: CASSLRLSLLRAGDLQVEQFF. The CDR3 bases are TGTGCCAGCAGCCTCCGCCTATCCCTTCTCCGGGCAGGAGACTTACAAGTTGAGCAGTTCTTC.

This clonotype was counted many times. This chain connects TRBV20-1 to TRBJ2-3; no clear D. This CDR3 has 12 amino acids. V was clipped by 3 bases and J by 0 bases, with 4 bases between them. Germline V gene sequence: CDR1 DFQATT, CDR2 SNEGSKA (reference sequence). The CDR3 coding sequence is TGCAGTGCTAGCCGGAGCACAGATACGCAGTATTTT. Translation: CSASRSTDTQYF.

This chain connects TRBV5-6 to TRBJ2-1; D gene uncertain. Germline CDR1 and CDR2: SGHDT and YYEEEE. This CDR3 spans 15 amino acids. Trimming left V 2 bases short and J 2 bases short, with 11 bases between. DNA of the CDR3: TGTGCCAGCAGCTTTGGCCAGGCTGCCTACAATGAGCAGTTCTTC. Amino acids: CASSFGQAAYNEQFF.

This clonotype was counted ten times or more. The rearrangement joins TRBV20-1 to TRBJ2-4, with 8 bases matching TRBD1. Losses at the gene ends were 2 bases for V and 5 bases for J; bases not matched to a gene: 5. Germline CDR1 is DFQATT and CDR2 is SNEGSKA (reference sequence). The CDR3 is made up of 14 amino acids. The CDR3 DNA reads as TGCAGTGCTAGAAAGGACAGGGTCCAAAACATTCAGTACTTC. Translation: CSARKDRVQNIQYF.

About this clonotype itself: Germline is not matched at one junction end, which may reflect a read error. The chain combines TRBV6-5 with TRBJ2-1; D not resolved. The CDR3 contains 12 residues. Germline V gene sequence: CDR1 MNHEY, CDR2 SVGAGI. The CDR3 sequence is CASSYKGNEKFF. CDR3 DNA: TGTGCCAGCAGTTACAAGGGCAATGAGAAGTTCTTC.

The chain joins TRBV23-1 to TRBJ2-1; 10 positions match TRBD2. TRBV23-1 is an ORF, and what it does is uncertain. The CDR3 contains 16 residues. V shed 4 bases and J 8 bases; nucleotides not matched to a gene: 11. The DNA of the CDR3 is TGCGCCAGCAGTCCCGTAGCGGGGGGCGTCCGGGATGAGCAGTTCTTC. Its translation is CASSPVAGGVRDEQFF.

The CDR3 reads CASTIRIGTEAFF. As DNA, the CDR3 is TGTGCCAGCACTATTCGCATTGGCACTGAAGCTTTCTTT. The chain recombines TRBV12-3 or TRBV12-4 with TRBJ1-1; unclear D gene. Trimming took 7 bases from V and 4 from J, leaving 13 bases between them. This CDR3 has 13 amino acids.

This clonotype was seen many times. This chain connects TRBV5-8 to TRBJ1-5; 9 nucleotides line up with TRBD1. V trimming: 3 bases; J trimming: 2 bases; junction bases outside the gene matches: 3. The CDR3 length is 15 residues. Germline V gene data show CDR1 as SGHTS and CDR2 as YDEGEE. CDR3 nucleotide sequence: TGTGCCAGCAGCTCGCGGACAGGGGGCAATCAGCCCCAGCATTTT. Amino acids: CASSSRTGGNQPQHF.

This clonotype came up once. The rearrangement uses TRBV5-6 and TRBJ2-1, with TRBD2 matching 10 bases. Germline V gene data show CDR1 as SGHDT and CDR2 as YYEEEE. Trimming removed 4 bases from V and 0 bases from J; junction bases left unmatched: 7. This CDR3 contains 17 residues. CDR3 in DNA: TGTGCCAGCAGCCACCCTATAGCGGGGGGCTCCTACAATGAGCAGTTCTTC. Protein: CASSHPIAGGSYNEQFF.

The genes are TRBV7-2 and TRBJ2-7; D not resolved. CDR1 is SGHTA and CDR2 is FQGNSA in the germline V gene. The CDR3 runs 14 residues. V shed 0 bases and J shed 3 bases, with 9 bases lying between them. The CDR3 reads CASSLAIASYEQYF. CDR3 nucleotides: TGTGCCAGCAGCTTAGCAATTGCTAGCTACGAGCAGTACTTC.

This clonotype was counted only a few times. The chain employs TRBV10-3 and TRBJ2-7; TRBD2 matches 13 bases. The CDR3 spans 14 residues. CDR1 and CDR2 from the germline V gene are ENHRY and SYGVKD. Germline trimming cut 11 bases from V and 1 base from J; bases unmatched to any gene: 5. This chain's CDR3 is CAARTSGSSYEQYF. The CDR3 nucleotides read TGTGCCGCGAGGACTAGCGGGAGTTCCTACGAGCAGTACTTC.

The CDR3 region has the DNA TGTGCCAGCAGACCAGGGGGGGAAAACATTCAGTACTTC. It translates to CASRPGGENIQYF. The rearrangement links TRBV7-9 to TRBJ2-4; either TRBD1 or TRBD2 may fit D (7 bases each). The CDR3 runs to 13 residues. Trimming shortened V by 6 bases and J by 5 bases, and 11 bases separated the two germline ends. CDR1 is SEHNR and CDR2 is FQNEAQ in the germline V gene (reference sequence).

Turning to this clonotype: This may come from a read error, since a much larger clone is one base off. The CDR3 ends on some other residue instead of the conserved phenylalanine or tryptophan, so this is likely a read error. The CDR3 protein is CASSSLLAGRKDEQYL. DNA for the CDR3: TGTGCCAGCAGTTCCCTTTTGGCGGGGAGGAAGGACGAGCAGTACTTG. The J gene is TRBJ2-7, the V gene TRBV12-3 or TRBV12-4; the D gene is possibly TRBD2 (6 bases). The CDR3 sequence is 16 residues long. V lost 4 bases and J lost 5, with 21 bases in between.

CDR3 bases: TGCAGTGCTAAGTCGGGGCCATCAGACAATGAGCAGTTCTTC. Amino acid sequence: CSAKSGPSDNEQFF. The chain joins TRBV20-1 to TRBJ2-1; D could derive from TRBD1 or TRBD2 (5 bases each). The germline V and J ends were trimmed by 4 bases and 5 bases, with 15 bases remaining between them. The CDR3 runs to 14 residues. Germline V CDR1 and CDR2: DFQATT, SNEGSKA (reference sequence).

The CDR3 DNA is TGCGCCAGCAGCTTGGGGGCCGACACTGAAGCTTTCTTT. Translating gives CASSLGADTEAFF. This chain connects TRBV5-1 to TRBJ1-1; D is unresolved. V lost 0 bases to trimming and J lost 3 bases, with 6 bases between them. This CDR3 is built from 13 residues. CDR1 SGHRS and CDR2 YFSETQ come from the germline V gene.

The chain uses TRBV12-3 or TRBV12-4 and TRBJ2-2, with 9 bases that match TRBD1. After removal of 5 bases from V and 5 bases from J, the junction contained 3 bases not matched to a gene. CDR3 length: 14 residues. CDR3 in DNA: TGTGCCAGCAGTAACGACAGGGGGACCGGGGAGCTGTTTTTT. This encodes CASSNDRGTGELFF.

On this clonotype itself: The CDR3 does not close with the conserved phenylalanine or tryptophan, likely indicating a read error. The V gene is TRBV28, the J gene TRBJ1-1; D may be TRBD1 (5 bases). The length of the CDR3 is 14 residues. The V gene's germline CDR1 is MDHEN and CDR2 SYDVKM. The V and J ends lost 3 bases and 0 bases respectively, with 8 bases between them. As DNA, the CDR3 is TGTGCCAGCAGTTTTGACAGCATGAACACTGAAGCTTTCCTT. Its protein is CASSFDSMNTEAFL.